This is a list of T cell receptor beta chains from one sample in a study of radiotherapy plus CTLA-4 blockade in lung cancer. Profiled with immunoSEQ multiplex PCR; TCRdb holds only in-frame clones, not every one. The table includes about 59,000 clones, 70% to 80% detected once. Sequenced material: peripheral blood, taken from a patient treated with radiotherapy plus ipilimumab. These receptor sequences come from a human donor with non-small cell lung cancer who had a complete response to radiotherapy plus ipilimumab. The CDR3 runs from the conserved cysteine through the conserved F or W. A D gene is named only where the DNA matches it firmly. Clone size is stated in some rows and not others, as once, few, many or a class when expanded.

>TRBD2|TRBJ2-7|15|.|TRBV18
CASSPDVVAGYEQYF
TGTGCCAGCTCACCGGATGTGGTAGCGGGCTACGAGCAGTACTTC
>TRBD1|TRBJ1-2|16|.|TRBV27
CASSFIGQGTNYGYTF
TGTGCCAGCAGTTTTATTGGACAGGGCACTAACTATGGCTACACCTTC
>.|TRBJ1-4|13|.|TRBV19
CASRDSSNEKLFF
TGTGCCAGTCGTGACAGCAGTAATGAAAAACTGTTTTTT
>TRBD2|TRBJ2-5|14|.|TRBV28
CASSIPTSLETQYF
TGTGCCAGCAGTATCCCGACTAGCTTGGAGACCCAGTACTTC
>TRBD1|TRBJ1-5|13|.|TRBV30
CAWRDRGDQPQHF
TGTGCCTGGAGAGACAGGGGGGATCAGCCCCAGCATTTT
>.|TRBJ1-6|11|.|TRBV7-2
CASSQNSPLHF
TGTGCCAGCAGCCAGAATTCACCCCTCCACTTT
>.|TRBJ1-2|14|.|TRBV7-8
CASSLSGQSYGYTF
TGTGCCAGCAGCTTATCCGGACAGAGCTATGGCTACACCTTC
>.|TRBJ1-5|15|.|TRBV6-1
CASIRGGISNQPQHF
TGTGCCAGCATTCGTGGGGGCATAAGCAATCAGCCCCAGCATTTT
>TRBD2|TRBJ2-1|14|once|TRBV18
CASSPTSGQNEQFF
TGTGCCAGCTCACCGACTAGCGGGCAAAATGAGCAGTTCTTC
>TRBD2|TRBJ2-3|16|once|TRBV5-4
CASSKLAGAPTDTQYF
TGTGCCAGCAGCAAACTAGCGGGGGCCCCCACAGATACGCAGTATTTT
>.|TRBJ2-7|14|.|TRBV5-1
CASSTEVEGYEQYF
TGCGCCAGCAGCACCGAGGTAGAGGGCTACGAGCAGTACTTC
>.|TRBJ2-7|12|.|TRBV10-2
CASAMRGYEQYF
TGCGCCAGCGCGATGCGGGGCTACGAGCAGTACTTC
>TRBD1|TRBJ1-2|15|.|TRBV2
CASRTGWTTNYGYTF
TGTGCCAGTAGGACAGGCTGGACCACTAACTATGGCTACACCTTC
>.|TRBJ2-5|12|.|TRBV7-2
CASSLARETQYF
TGTGCCAGCAGCCTAGCCCGGGAGACCCAGTACTTC
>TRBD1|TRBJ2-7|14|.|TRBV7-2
CASSYDRASYEQCF
TGTGCCAGCAGCTATGACAGGGCATCCTACGAGCAGTGCTTC
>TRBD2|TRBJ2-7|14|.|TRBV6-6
CASSLAGGPAEQYF
TGTGCCAGCAGCTTAGCGGGAGGGCCTGCCGAGCAGTACTTC
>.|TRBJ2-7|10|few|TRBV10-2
CASSLYEQYF
TGCGCCAGCAGTCTCTACGAGCAGTACTTC
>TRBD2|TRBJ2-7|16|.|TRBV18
CASSPFSGMTPYEQYF
TGTGCCAGCTCACCCTTTAGCGGGATGACCCCCTACGAGCAGTACTTC
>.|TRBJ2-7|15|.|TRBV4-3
CASSQDLHSSYEQYF
TGCGCCAGCAGCCAAGATCTGCACAGCTCCTACGAGCAGTACTTC
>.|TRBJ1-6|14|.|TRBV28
CASSLAQDSSALHF
TGTGCCAGCAGTTTGGCGCAAGACAGTTCCGCCCTCCACTTT
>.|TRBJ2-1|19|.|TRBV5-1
CASSLISAGPTSSYNEQFF
TGCGCCAGCAGCTTGATTTCTGCGGGACCTACGAGCTCCTACAATGAGCAGTTCTTC
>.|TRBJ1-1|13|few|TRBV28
CASTGAMGREAFF
TGTGCCAGCACAGGGGCGATGGGCCGTGAAGCTTTCTTT
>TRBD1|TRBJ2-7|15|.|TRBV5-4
CASSLGQGAMYEQYF
TGTGCCAGCAGCTTGGGACAGGGGGCGATGTACGAGCAGTACTTC
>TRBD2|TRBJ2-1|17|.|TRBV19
CASSTRSTSGPYNEQFF
TGTGCCAGTAGTACCCGCTCGACTAGCGGACCTTACAATGAGCAGTTCTTC
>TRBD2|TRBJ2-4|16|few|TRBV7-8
CASSSGLARAKNIQYF
TGTGCCAGCAGCTCGGGACTAGCGAGAGCCAAAAACATTCAGTACTTC
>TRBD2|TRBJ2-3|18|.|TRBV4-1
CASSQGGWRGGPTDTQYF
TGCGCCAGCAGCCAGGGGGGGTGGCGGGGGGGCCCCACAGATACGCAGTATTTT
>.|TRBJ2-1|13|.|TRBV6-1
CASSEANYNEQFF
TGTGCCAGCAGTGAAGCCAACTACAATGAGCAGTTCTTC
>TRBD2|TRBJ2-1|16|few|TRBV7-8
CASSPRLAGRYNEQFF
TGTGCCAGCAGCCCTCGACTAGCGGGGAGATACAATGAGCAGTTCTTC
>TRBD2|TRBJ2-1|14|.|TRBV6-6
CASRESSGRNEQFF
TGTGCCAGCAGAGAGAGTAGCGGGAGGAATGAGCAGTTCTTC
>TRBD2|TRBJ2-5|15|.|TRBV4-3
CASSQGGLASRTQYF
TGCGCCAGCAGCCAAGGGGGACTAGCGTCGCGGACCCAGTACTTC
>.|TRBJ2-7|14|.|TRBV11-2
CASSLTGSSYEQYF
TGTGCCAGCAGCTTGACCGGGAGCTCCTACGAGCAGTACTTC
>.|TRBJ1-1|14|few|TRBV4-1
CASSQLGSNTEAFF
TGCGCCAGCAGCCAGCTCGGGAGCAACACTGAAGCTTTCTTT
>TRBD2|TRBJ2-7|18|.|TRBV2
CASSGSLAGGVVSYEQYF
TGTGCCAGCAGTGGTAGCCTAGCGGGAGGAGTCGTCTCCTACGAGCAGTACTTC
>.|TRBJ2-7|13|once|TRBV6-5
CASSRQYSYEQYF
TGTGCCAGCAGCAGACAGTATTCCTACGAGCAGTACTTC
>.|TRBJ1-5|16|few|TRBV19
CASREEHRYSNQPQHF
TGTGCCAGTAGGGAGGAGCACCGGTATAGCAATCAGCCCCAGCATTTT
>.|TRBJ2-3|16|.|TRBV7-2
CASSLVILSSTDTQYF
TGTGCCAGCAGCTTAGTTATCCTATCTAGCACAGATACGCAGTATTTT
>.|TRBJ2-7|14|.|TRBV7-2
CASSLAPGLGEQYF
TGTGCCAGCAGCTTAGCCCCAGGGCTGGGCGAGCAGTACTTC
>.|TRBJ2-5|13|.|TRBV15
CATSRDQAETQYF
TGTGCCACCAGCAGAGATCAGGCGGAGACCCAGTACTTC